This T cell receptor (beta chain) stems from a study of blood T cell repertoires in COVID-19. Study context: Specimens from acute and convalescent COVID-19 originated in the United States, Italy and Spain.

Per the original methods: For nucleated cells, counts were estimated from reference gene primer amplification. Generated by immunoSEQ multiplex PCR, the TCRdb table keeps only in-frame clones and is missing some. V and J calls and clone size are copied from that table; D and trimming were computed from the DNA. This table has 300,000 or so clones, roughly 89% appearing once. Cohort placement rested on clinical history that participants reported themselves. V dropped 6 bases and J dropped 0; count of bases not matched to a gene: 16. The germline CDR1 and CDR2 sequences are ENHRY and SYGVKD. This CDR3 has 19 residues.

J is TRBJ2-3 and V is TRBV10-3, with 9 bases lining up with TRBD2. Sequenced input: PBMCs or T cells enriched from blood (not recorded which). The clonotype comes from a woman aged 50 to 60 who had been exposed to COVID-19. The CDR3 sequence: CAIRSSSGAGGQSTDTQYF. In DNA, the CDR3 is TGTGCCATCAGGTCCTCTAGCGGGGCCGGGGGACAGAGCACAGATACGCAGTATTTT.